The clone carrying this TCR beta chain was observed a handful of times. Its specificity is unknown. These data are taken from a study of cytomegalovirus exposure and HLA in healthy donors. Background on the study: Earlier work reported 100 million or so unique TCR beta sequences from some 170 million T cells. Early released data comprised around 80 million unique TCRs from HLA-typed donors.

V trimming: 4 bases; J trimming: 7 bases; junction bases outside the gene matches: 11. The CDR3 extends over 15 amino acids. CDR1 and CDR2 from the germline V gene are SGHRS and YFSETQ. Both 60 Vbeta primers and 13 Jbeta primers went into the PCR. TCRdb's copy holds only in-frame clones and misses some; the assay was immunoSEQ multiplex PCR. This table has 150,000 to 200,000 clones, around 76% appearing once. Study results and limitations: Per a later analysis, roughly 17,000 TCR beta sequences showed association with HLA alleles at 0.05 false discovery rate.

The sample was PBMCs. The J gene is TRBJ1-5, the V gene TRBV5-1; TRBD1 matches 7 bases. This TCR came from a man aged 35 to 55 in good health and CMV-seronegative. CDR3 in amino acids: CASSPTDRAKQPQHF. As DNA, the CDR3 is TGCGCCAGCAGCCCTACCGACAGGGCTAAACAGCCCCAGCATTTT.